This entry lists 26 T cell receptor beta chains sequenced from one sample in a study of T cells in tumors after PD-1 blockade. Libraries were prepared by immunoSEQ multiplex PCR; TCRdb keeps only in-frame clonotypes and omits some of them. The sample contains roughly 50,000 clones, 75% to 85% of which appear only once. Specimen: PBMCs, collected before anti-PD-1 treatment. The receptor source for this set is a human donor with basal cell carcinoma.

This clone was found a few times. The V and J genes are TRBV19 and TRBJ2-6, with no clear D. The CDR3 has 16 amino acids. Germline values: CDR1 LNHDA, CDR2 SQIVND (reference sequence). Trimming took 5 bases from V and 4 from J, leaving 15 bases between them. The CDR3 sequence: CASSLPWAQGANVLTF. CDR3 sequence (DNA): TGTGCCAGTAGTCTCCCCTGGGCGCAGGGGGCCAACGTCCTGACTTTC. Combining the CDR3 with reference TRBV19 and TRBJ2-6 gives the whole variable domain DGGITQSPKYLFRKEGQNVTLSCEQNLNHDAMYWYRQDPGQGLRLIYYSQIVNDFQKGDIAEGYSVSREKKESFPLTVTSAQKNPTAFYLCASSLPWAQGANVLTFGAGSRLTVL.

The chain links TRBV7-9 to TRBJ1-3; D not resolved. Trimming took 3 bases from V and 2 from J, leaving 8 bases between them. The germline gives CDR1 SEHNR, CDR2 FQNEAQ (reference sequence). The CDR3 is made up of 14 amino acids. The CDR3 bases are TGTGCCAGCAGCTTGAGTGGCACTGGAAACACCATATATTTT. Its translation: CASSLSGTGNTIYF.

The rearrangement uses TRBV9 and TRBJ2-2; 8 bases align to TRBD1. Germline lookup yields CDR1 SGDLS and CDR2 YYNGEE. V was pared by 2 bases and J by 3 bases, with 6 bases of the junction left unmatched. CDR3 size: 16 residues. The CDR3 DNA follows: TGTGCCAGCAGCGTTACCCCACAGGGGGACACCGGGGAGCTGTTTTTT. Its protein product is CASSVTPQGDTGELFF.

This chain joins TRBV30 and TRBJ2-5; TRBD1 aligns across 11 bases. CDR3 length: 12 residues. Germline V gene data show CDR1 as GTSNPN and CDR2 as SVGIG (reference sequence). V was pared by 5 bases and J by 5 bases, with 1 base of the junction left unmatched. The CDR3 DNA is TGTGCCTGGGGGACAGGGGGGGAGACCCAGTACTTC. As protein: CAWGTGGETQYF.

The rearrangement joins TRBV24-1 to TRBJ2-2, with 11 bases lining up with TRBD1. V lost 4 bases, J lost 5 bases, and 5 bases stayed unmatched. The CDR3 consists of 16 residues. The germline V gene has CDR1 KGHDR and CDR2 SFDVKD. This CDR3 is CATSDRTGGETGELFF. The CDR3 nucleotides read TGTGCCACCAGTGACAGGACAGGGGGCGAAACCGGGGAGCTGTTTTTT.

This chain links TRBV6-5 with TRBJ2-6; D is undetermined. With 8 bases removed from V and 6 bases from J, the gap between germline ends came to 17 bases. The CDR3 is made up of 15 amino acids. Per the germline V gene, CDR1 is MNHEY and CDR2 is SVGAGI. This CDR3 is CASRDILSAANVLTF. The CDR3 nucleotides are TGTGCCAGCCGAGACATCCTCTCGGCGGCCAACGTCCTGACTTTC.

V gene TRBV6-5 combines with J gene TRBJ2-1, with a weak D call TRBD2 (6 bases). With 6 bases removed from V and 4 bases from J, the gap between germline ends came to 16 bases. Germline V CDR1 and CDR2: MNHEY, SVGAGI. This CDR3 spans 15 amino acids. This chain's CDR3 is CASSAGPFSYNEQFF. In DNA, the CDR3 is TGTGCCAGCAGCGCGGGGCCCTTTTCTTACAATGAGCAGTTCTTC.

This clone occurred a few times. CDR3 amino acids: CASSLSTDNSPLHF. The CDR3 coding sequence is TGTGCCAGCAGCCTTTCGACCGATAATTCACCCCTCCACTTT. The chain joins TRBV3-1 (or the pseudogene TRBV3-2) to TRBJ1-6, with D unclear. Trimming shortened V by 4 bases and J by 5 bases, and 9 bases separated the two germline ends. The CDR3 is 14 amino acids. Germline CDR1 LGHDT, CDR2 YNNKEL (reference sequence).

This clone appeared a single time. V usage is TRBV7-3 and J usage is TRBJ1-1; a possible D gene is TRBD1 (5 bases). This CDR3 has 14 residues. The germline CDR1 and CDR2 sequences are SGHTA and FQGTGA. V lost 3 bases and J lost 5, with 13 bases in between. The CDR3 sequence: CASSLGGGGTEAFF. The CDR3 coding sequence is TGTGCCAGCAGCTTGGGCGGGGGAGGGACTGAAGCTTTCTTT.

The V gene is TRBV28, the J gene TRBJ2-6; no definite D call. The CDR3 sequence is 16 residues long. The germline CDR1 and CDR2 sequences are MDHEN and SYDVKM. Between the trimmed V and J ends, which lost 6 bases and 0 bases, there was a span of 12 bases. The CDR3 here is CASSELGNSGANVLTF. The CDR3, as DNA: TGTGCCAGCAGCGAACTGGGCAACTCTGGGGCCAACGTCCTGACTTTC.

The V and J genes are TRBV30 and TRBJ2-1, with 10 bases lining up with TRBD2. With V trimmed by 7 bases and J by 6 bases, 9 bases remained unmatched. The CDR3 sequence is 14 residues long. Germline values: CDR1 GTSNPN, CDR2 SVGIG (reference sequence). CDR3 amino acids: CAYDPSGSLNEQFF. The CDR3 DNA reads as TGTGCCTACGATCCTAGCGGGAGTCTCAATGAGCAGTTCTTC. The complete variable domain, with remaining parts taken from reference TRBV30 and TRBJ2-1, reads SQTIHQWPATLVQPVGSPLSLECTVEGTSNPNLYWYRQAAGRGLQLLFYSVGIGQISSEVPQNLSASRPQDRQFILSSKKLLLSDSGFYLCAYDPSGSLNEQFFGPGTRLTVL.

The CDR3: CASSRYGKGGKETQYF. The CDR3 DNA sequence: TGTGCCAGCAGCCGTTATGGGAAAGGGGGGAAAGAGACCCAGTACTTC. The V gene is TRBV28, the J gene TRBJ2-5; D is perhaps TRBD1 or TRBD2 (6 bases each). The ends were cut back, 6 bases at V and 3 bases at J, with 20 bases in the middle. Germline lookup yields CDR1 MDHEN and CDR2 SYDVKM. The CDR3 covers 16 residues.

The V and J genes are TRBV7-2 and TRBJ1-4; 9 bases are a match to TRBD1. The CDR3 has 16 residues. The J segment lost 5 bases and the V segment lost 1 base, leaving 5 bases of the junction unmatched. The germline CDR1 and CDR2 sequences are SGHTA and FQGNSA. Here the CDR3 DNA reads TGTGCCAGCAGCTTAGGCGGACAGGGGACAAATGAAAAACTGTTTTTT. This sequence encodes CASSLGGQGTNEKLFF.

The chain recombines TRBV28 with TRBJ2-5, with D perhaps matching TRBD1 (6 bases). Germline lookup yields CDR1 MDHEN and CDR2 SYDVKM. This CDR3 contains 14 residues. V was pared by 5 bases and J by 7 bases, with 17 bases between. CDR3 loop: CASSAGQSMGTQYF. In DNA, the CDR3 is TGTGCCAGCAGTGCCGGACAGTCGATGGGGACCCAGTACTTC.

The J gene is TRBJ2-1, the V gene TRBV3-1 (or the pseudogene TRBV3-2); unclear D gene. CDR1 and CDR2 (germline): LGHDT, YNNKEL (reference sequence). The CDR3 runs to 15 residues. The germline V and J ends were trimmed by 0 bases and 0 bases, with 6 bases remaining between them. CDR3 loop: CASSQDRLSYNEQFF. The CDR3 bases are TGTGCCAGCAGCCAAGACAGACTCTCCTACAATGAGCAGTTCTTC.

This clone showed up just once. The chain couples TRBV5-5 to TRBJ1-3; D remains ambiguous. CDR1 is SGHKS and CDR2 is YYEKEE in the germline V gene (reference sequence). Trimming pared 4 bases from V and 4 bases from J, leaving 9 bases between. The length of the CDR3 is 13 residues. The CDR3 is CASSPRGGNTIYF. CDR3 in DNA: TGTGCCAGCAGCCCCCGGGGAGGAAACACCATATATTTT.

The genes are TRBV4-1 and TRBJ2-3; D possibly corresponds to TRBD1 (5 bases). CDR1 is MGHRA, CDR2 YSYEKL, per germline. Between the trimmed V and J ends, which lost 1 base and 4 bases, there was a span of 12 bases. CDR3 length: 15 residues. The CDR3 spells CASSQVHMGPDTQYF. In DNA, the CDR3 is TGCGCCAGCAGCCAAGTCCATATGGGGCCAGATACGCAGTATTTT.

The table lists this clone with a count of one. V is TRBV7-3 and J is TRBJ2-5; TRBD1 or TRBD2 may be the D gene (5 bases each). With 2 bases removed from V and 7 bases from J, the gap between germline ends came to 11 bases. This CDR3 comprises 13 residues. Germline V gene data show CDR1 as SGHTA and CDR2 as FQGTGA. DNA of the CDR3: TGTGCCAGCAGCTTAGGGGACCGAGGGACCCAGTACTTC. This gives the protein CASSLGDRGTQYF.

This clone was seen a single time. The chain links TRBV6-5 to TRBJ2-2; weak D call: TRBD1 (5 bases). CDR3 length equals 15 residues. Germline V gene lookup returns CDR1 MNHEY and CDR2 SVGAGI. The V gene lost 2 bases and the J gene lost 3 bases, with 10 bases spanning the gap. As DNA, the CDR3 is TGTGCCAGCAGTTACGCTTTAGGGGACACCGGGGAGCTGTTTTTT. It yields the protein CASSYALGDTGELFF.

The chain's CDR3 is CASSRQETQYF. The CDR3 coding sequence is TGTGCCAGCAGTCGACAAGAGACCCAGTACTTC. V is TRBV6-2 or TRBV6-3 and J is TRBJ2-5; no firm D call. CDR1 and CDR2 from the germline V gene are MNHEY and SVGEGT. V was shortened by 5 bases and J by 2 bases, with 3 bases between the two germline ends. This CDR3 spans 11 amino acids.

The chain employs TRBV18 and TRBJ2-4, with D tentatively TRBD2 (5 bases). CDR1 is KGHSH, CDR2 LQKENI, per germline. The V end was cut by 3 bases, the J end by 4 bases, with 13 bases between. CDR3 length: 15 residues. As DNA, the CDR3 is TGTGCCAGCTCACCCCCATGGGAGCCGAAAAACATTCAGTACTTC. This codes for CASSPPWEPKNIQYF. The variable domain in full, completed from reference TRBV18 and TRBJ2-4, reads NAGVMQNPRHLVRRRGQEARLRCSPMKGHSHVYWYRQLPEEGLKFMVYLQKENIIDESGMPKERFSAEFPKEGPSILRIQQVVRGDSAAYFCASSPPWEPKNIQYFGAGTRLSVL.

By frequency in the sample, this clone is medium-sized. This sequence joins TRBV7-2 and TRBJ2-7, with D possibly TRBD2 on 5 matching bases. The V end lost 5 bases, the J end lost 7 bases, and 24 bases lay between the germline ends. Germline values: CDR1 SGHTA, CDR2 FQGNSA. The CDR3 length is 16 residues. The CDR3 bases are TGTGCCAGCAGCCCCCTTTATGGCGGGCTCTACGGAGAGCAGTACTTC. Amino acids: CASSPLYGGLYGEQYF. The complete variable domain, with remaining parts taken from reference TRBV7-2 and TRBJ2-7, reads GAGVSQSPSNKVTEKGKDVELRCDPISGHTALYWYRQSLGQGLEFLIYFQGNSAPDKSGLPSDRFSAERTGGSVSTLTIQRTQQEDSAVYLCASSPLYGGLYGEQYFGPGTRLTVT.

J is TRBJ2-7 and V is TRBV5-1; D might be TRBD1 (6 bases). Germline CDR1 is SGHRS and CDR2 is YFSETQ. This CDR3 spans 14 amino acids. Trimming pared 0 bases from V and 4 bases from J, leaving 11 bases between. In DNA form, the CDR3 reads TGCGCCAGCAGCTTGGGTCAGGGACAATACGAGCAGTACTTC. Its protein product is CASSLGQGQYEQYF.

The chain joins TRBV6-4 to TRBJ1-2; maybe TRBD1 (5 bases). From germline, CDR1 is MRHNA and CDR2 SNTAGT. CDR3 size: 14 residues. Trimming shortened V by 0 bases and J by 8 bases, and 13 bases separated the two germline ends. As DNA, the CDR3 is TGTGCCAGCAGTGACTCGGGTAGGGGAAAAGGCTACACCTTC. It encodes CASSDSGRGKGYTF.

The chain recombines TRBV11-3 with TRBJ2-3; 9 bases match TRBD1. This CDR3 region has 14 residues. In germline, CDR1 is SGHNT, CDR2 YENEEA. After removal of 5 bases from V and 3 bases from J, the junction contained 3 bases not matched to a gene. In nucleotides, the CDR3 is TGTGCCAGCAGCCCGGACAGGGGAACAGATACGCAGTATTTT. This encodes CASSPDRGTDTQYF.

This clone has more than one count but fewer than ten. The rearrangement joins TRBV27 to TRBJ2-3, with TRBD2 matching 10 bases. This CDR3 spans 18 amino acids. The trim removed 2 bases at V and 3 bases at J, leaving 11 bases unmatched. Germline-derived CDR1 and CDR2 are MNHEY and SMNVEV (reference sequence). The CDR3 spells CASSLEAGGLPGTDTQYF. DNA for the CDR3: TGTGCCAGCAGTTTAGAAGCGGGAGGGTTACCGGGTACAGATACGCAGTATTTT.